The rows below give T cell receptor beta chains drawn from one sample of a study of CD8 T cells in Susac syndrome. TCRdb re-called the immunoSEQ multiplex PCR reads through MiXCR, storing one row per CDR3 protein. The table lists approximately 300,000 distinct CDR3 sequences, 65% to 90% of them singletons, with approximately 0.2% in the top ten. Input material: CD8+ T cells from PBMCs. The source is a human donor with multiple sclerosis. The CDR3 runs from the conserved cysteine through the conserved F or W. The order of the fields is J gene, V gene, D gene, clone size, CDR3 DNA, CDR3 protein. The D gene is left open where the match is weak. For some rows the clone size is stated as once, few or many, or as a class when expanded; others skip it.

>TRBJ2-1|TRBV14|TRBD2|NA
TGTGCCAGCAGCCAGGCGGGACTAGCGGGTGAGCAGTTCTTC
CASSQAGLAGEQFF
>TRBJ2-1|TRBV19|TRBD1|once
TGTGCCACTGGATCCGGGACAGGGTACAATGAGCAGTTCTTC
CATGSGTGYNEQFF
>TRBJ2-7|TRBV12-3/TRBV12-4|NA|NA
TGTGCCAGCAGTTTTGAACCCTCAGCCTACGAGCAGTACTTC
CASSFEPSAYEQYF
>TRBJ2-7|TRBV14|NA|NA
TGTGCCAGCAGCCAAGATCTGCTGACACCCCACTCCTACGAGCAGTACTTC
CASSQDLLTPHSYEQYF
>TRBJ2-1|TRBV28|NA|NA
TGTGCCAGCACCTTAAGGGAAGGAAGGAACAATGAGCAGTTCTTC
CASTLREGRNNEQFF
>TRBJ2-7|TRBV11-1|TRBD2|NA
TGTGCCAGCAGCTCGACTAGCGGGGCGGGGGAGCAGTACTTC
CASSSTSGAGEQYF
>TRBJ2-2|TRBV5-4|NA|NA
TGTGCCAGCAGCTTGATGGTAGCGAACACCGGGGAGCTGTTTTTT
CASSLMVANTGELFF
>TRBJ1-2|TRBV30|NA|NA
TGTGCCGGTCTACAGTCCTTGATACTCTATGGCTACACCTTC
CAGLQSLILYGYTF
>TRBJ2-2|TRBV29-1|NA|NA
TGCAGCGTTGCCAGGGCCACTAGTAACACCGGGGAGCTGTTTTTT
CSVARATSNTGELFF
>TRBJ1-4|TRBV12-3/TRBV12-4|NA|NA
TGTGCCAGCAGGACCTCTCGGGTATTCAAACTGTTTTTT
CASRTSRVFKLFF
>TRBJ2-7|TRBV27|TRBD2|NA
TGTGCCAGCGGATTAGCGGGAGACCACGAGCAGTACTTC
CASGLAGDHEQYF
>TRBJ2-7|TRBV5-6|TRBD2|NA
TGTGCCAGCAGCCCGACTAGCGGTCACCCCTACGAGCAGTACTTC
CASSPTSGHPYEQYF
>TRBJ2-5|TRBV4-1|TRBD2|NA
TGCGCCAGCAGCCCGAGCGGGCTAGCGGGAAGAGAGACCCAGTACTTC
CASSPSGLAGRETQYF
>TRBJ1-4|TRBV7-3|NA|NA
TGTGCCAGCAGCCCTGGGCGCGGTTATAATGAAAAACTGTTTTTT
CASSPGRGYNEKLFF
>TRBJ2-7|TRBV3-1|NA|NA
TGTGCCAGCAGCCAAGATTGGGCGGGGGCCTCCTACGAGCAGTACTTC
CASSQDWAGASYEQYF
>TRBJ1-5|TRBV27|NA|NA
TGTGCCAGCAGTCGAAACAACCTTGTTTTGCCCCAGCATTTT
CASSRNNLVLPQHF
>TRBJ1-4|TRBV14|NA|NA
TGTGCCAGCAGCCAATCCCACGAAAAAAAACTGTTTTTT
CASSQSHEKKLFF
>TRBJ2-1|TRBV24-1|NA|NA
TGTGCCACCTCCCGGGCGAGCTCCTACAATGAGCAGTTCTTC
CATSRASSYNEQFF
>TRBJ1-5|TRBV7-2|NA|NA
TGTGCCAGCAGCTTAGGGTACGGTAGCAATCAGCCCCAGCATTTT
CASSLGYGSNQPQHF
>TRBJ2-6|TRBV28|NA|NA
TGTGCCAGCAGAGAAATATCCGACAGAGCGGGGGCCAACGTCCTGACTTTC
CASREISDRAGANVLTF
>TRBJ2-5|TRBV20-1|NA|NA
TGCAGTGCTAGAGACGAGACCCAGTACTTC
CSARDETQYF
>TRBJ2-1|TRBV29-1|NA|NA
TGCAGCGTTTTAGGCGGGGCTTGGGGCCCCTCCTACAATGAGCAGTTCTTC
CSVLGGAWGPSYNEQFF
>TRBJ1-5|TRBV24-1|TRBD1|NA
TGTGCCACCGCCCCCTCCTGGGACAGTGGAGAACAGCCCCAGCATTTT
CATAPSWDSGEQPQHF
>TRBJ2-7|TRBV7-9|NA|NA
TGTGCCAGCAGCTTACTAGGCCTAACCTACGAGCAGTACTTC
CASSLLGLTYEQYF
>TRBJ2-5|TRBV15|TRBD1|once
TGTGCCACCCAGGCGGCAGGGGGATTGGAGACCCAGTACTTC
CATQAAGGLETQYF
>TRBJ2-7|TRBV29-1|TRBD2|NA
TGCAGCGTTGAACTTCGGCTAGCGGGATCCTACGAGCAGTACTTC
CSVELRLAGSYEQYF
>TRBJ2-3|TRBV27|NA|NA
TGTGCCAGCGCCCCGTCCCCCAGGGGCGGGAGCACAGATACGCAGTATTTT
CASAPSPRGGSTDTQYF
>TRBJ2-5|TRBV29-1|NA|NA
TGCAGCGTTGAAGAAGGAGGGACCCAGTACTTC
CSVEEGGTQYF
>TRBJ2-1|TRBV20-1|TRBD2|few
TGCAGTGCTAGGACTAGCGGCTCCTACAATGAGCAGTTCTTC
CSARTSGSYNEQFF
>TRBJ2-2|TRBV7-9|NA|NA
TGTGCCAGCAGTCATAGCCAACGGTCGAACACCGGGGAGCTGTTTTTT
CASSHSQRSNTGELFF
>TRBJ2-2|TRBV11-3|TRBD2|NA
TGTGCCAGCAGATCGCGGGAGATGAACACCGGGGAGCTGTTTTTT
CASRSREMNTGELFF
>TRBJ2-2|TRBV5-1|NA|NA
TGCGCCAGCAGGTCGGCTAGGGGCACCGGGGAGCTGTTTTTT
CASRSARGTGELFF
>TRBJ2-3|TRBV27|NA|NA
TGTGCCAGCAGTTTACAGCCTAGCGTGGAGGTAGATACGCAGTATTTT
CASSLQPSVEVDTQYF
>TRBJ1-5|TRBV14|NA|once
TGTGCCAGCGAGGCAGGGAATCAGCCCCAGCATTTT
CASEAGNQPQHF
>TRBJ2-5|TRBV29-1|NA|NA
TGCAGCGTTGAACTAGTCGGATTAAGCGAAGAGACCCAGTACTTC
CSVELVGLSEETQYF
>TRBJ2-3|TRBV11-2|NA|NA
TGTGCCAGCAGCTTGGGCACCACTAGGGGGATCCAAGATACGCAGTATTTT
CASSLGTTRGIQDTQYF
>TRBJ2-7|TRBV6-5|NA|NA
TGTGCCAGCAGTTACTCACGGACGGCGGGCTCCTACGAGCAGTACTTC
CASSYSRTAGSYEQYF
>TRBJ2-3|TRBV7-6|TRBD2|NA
TGTGCCAGCAGCGCAAGCGGGACTAGCACAGATACGCAGTATTTT
CASSASGTSTDTQYF
>TRBJ2-7|TRBV6-6|NA|NA
TGTGCCAGCAGTTACTCGGAGGGTACCTACGAGCAGTACTTC
CASSYSEGTYEQYF
>TRBJ2-1|TRBV7-6|NA|few
TGTGCCAGCAGCTTACATCAGGGGGGTTCCTACAATGAGCAGTTCTTC
CASSLHQGGSYNEQFF
>TRBJ2-1|TRBV7-3|TRBD2|NA
TGTGCCAGCAGCTTAACCCCCCCGGGACTAGCGGGAAATGAGCAGTTCTTC
CASSLTPPGLAGNEQFF
>TRBJ2-1|TRBV12-3/TRBV12-4|TRBD2|NA
TGTGCCAGCAGTTTTCCCCTAGCGGGCCTCTACCTCAACAATGAGCAGTTCTTC
CASSFPLAGLYLNNEQFF
>TRBJ2-7|TRBV23-1|NA|NA
TGCGCCAGCAGTCAATCTTACTTGGGGTGCGAGCAGTACTTC
CASSQSYLGCEQYF
>TRBJ1-1|TRBV4-1|TRBD1|NA
TGCGCCAGCAGCCAACTGGGACAGGCCGGAATGGGGAACACTGAAGCTTTCTTT
CASSQLGQAGMGNTEAFF